Shown below are 21 T cell receptor beta chains from a single sample sequenced in a study of blood T cell repertoires in COVID-19. Measured with immunoSEQ multiplex PCR; TCRdb has only the in-frame clones, and not every one. The data contain roughly 90,000 clones, approximately 85% of them singletons. Sequencing was done on a sample of peripheral blood. These receptors all come from a woman of 80 years or more with COVID-19, enrolled during active disease.

This sequence joins TRBV18 and TRBJ2-2; TRBD2 might be the D (5 bases). V was clipped by 6 bases and J by 6 bases, with 17 bases between them. Germline assignment: CDR1 KGHSH and CDR2 LQKENI. This CDR3 comprises 15 residues. The DNA for the CDR3 is TGTGCCAGCTCCGACCAAAGACTATCGCCCGGGGAGCTGTTTTTT. It yields the protein CASSDQRLSPGELFF. The complete variable domain, with remaining parts taken from reference TRBV18 and TRBJ2-2, reads NAGVMQNPRHLVRRRGQEARLRCSPMKGHSHVYWYRQLPEEGLKFMVYLQKENIIDESGMPKERFSAEFPKEGPSILRIQQVVRGDSAAYFCASSDQRLSPGELFFGEGSRLTVL.

The chain combines TRBV4-2 with TRBJ2-3; a possible D gene is TRBD2 (5 bases). CDR1 and CDR2 from the germline V gene are LGHNA and YNFKEQ. V was trimmed by 0 bases and J by 3 bases, leaving 13 bases between them. This CDR3 is 16 amino acids long. The CDR3 DNA reads TGTGCCAGCAGCCAAGATCTGAGCCCGGGGACAGATACGCAGTATTTT. It codes for CASSQDLSPGTDTQYF.

This clone was seen only once. DNA for the CDR3: TGTGCCAGCAGCTTAGTTCTTCCAGGGGCAGGGCGTTCACCCCTCCACTTT. Protein product: CASSLVLPGAGRSPLHF. This rearrangement joins TRBV11-2 to TRBJ1-6, with D perhaps matching TRBD1 (6 bases). V lost 1 base to trimming and J lost 9 bases, with 19 bases between them. Germline V gives CDR1 SGHAT, CDR2 FQNNGV. CDR3 size: 17 residues.

This chain connects TRBV12-3 or TRBV12-4 to TRBJ2-4, with 7 bases matching TRBD1. CDR3 size: 13 residues. Trimming took 8 bases from V and 6 from J; bases not matched to a gene: 7. Here the CDR3 DNA reads TGTGCCAGCGGGGGACAGTTAAGAAACATTCAGTACTTC. It codes for CASGGQLRNIQYF.

This chain joins TRBV7-8 and TRBJ1-1; unclear D gene. V lost 2 bases to trimming and J lost 1 base, with 8 bases between them. This CDR3 has 14 amino acids. The germline V gene has CDR1 SGHVS and CDR2 FQNEAQ. The CDR3 protein is CASSLWASNTEAFF. The CDR3 DNA is TGTGCCAGCAGCTTATGGGCCTCGAACACTGAAGCTTTCTTT.

The V gene is TRBV6-6, the J gene TRBJ2-7, with 9 bases that match TRBD1. V dropped 6 bases and J dropped 4; count of bases not matched to a gene: 4. This CDR3 has 13 amino acids. From germline, CDR1 is MNHNY and CDR2 SVGAGI (reference sequence). CDR3: CASSRDRVYEQYF. The CDR3 DNA sequence: TGTGCCAGCAGCCGGGACAGGGTTTACGAGCAGTACTTC.

This chain uses TRBV25-1 with TRBJ1-2; 7 bases line up with TRBD1. The CDR3 length is 17 residues. Looked up from germline, CDR1 is MGHDK and CDR2 is SYGVNS. V was pared by 5 bases and J by 5 bases, with 17 bases of the junction left unmatched. The CDR3 DNA follows: TGTGCCAGCAGTCCCGGGTACAGGGGAAGGATCGGGTATGGCTACACCTTC. This codes for CASSPGYRGRIGYGYTF.

The chain links TRBV2 to TRBJ2-6; 11 nucleotides agree with TRBD1. V trimming: 5 bases; J trimming: 2 bases; junction bases outside the gene matches: 2. There are 16 residues in the CDR3. Germline V CDR1 and CDR2: SNHLY, FYNNEI. The DNA for the CDR3 is TGTGCCAGCAGTCGGGACAGGGGGGCTGGGGCCAACGTCCTGACTTTC. Amino acid sequence: CASSRDRGAGANVLTF.

The rearrangement joins TRBV18 to TRBJ1-6; D call uncertain. Germline-derived CDR1 and CDR2 are KGHSH and LQKENI. Trimming took 5 bases from V and 10 from J, leaving 6 bases between them. The CDR3 runs 11 residues. The CDR3 DNA sequence: TGTGCCAGCTCAAGCGGCTCACCCCTCCACTTT. Its protein is CASSSGSPLHF.

J is TRBJ1-3 and V is TRBV28; unclear D gene. Trimming removed 3 bases at V and 2 bases at J, with 11 bases between. Germline loops: CDR1 MDHEN, CDR2 SYDVKM. This CDR3 contains 15 residues. The CDR3 DNA sequence: TGTGCCAGCAGTTTTTATACGACTGCTGGAAACACCATATATTTT. Its protein product is CASSFYTTAGNTIYF.

V gene TRBV10-3 combines with J gene TRBJ2-5, with D perhaps matching TRBD1 (5 bases). Trimming shortened V by 5 bases and J by 3 bases, and 7 bases separated the two germline ends. This CDR3 is 12 amino acids long. Germline loops: CDR1 ENHRY, CDR2 SYGVKD. DNA of the CDR3: TGTGCCATCAGTCTGACAGAAGAGACCCAGTACTTC. This sequence encodes CAISLTEETQYF.

This rearrangement joins TRBV10-3 to TRBJ1-2; weak D call: TRBD1 (5 bases). V gave up 4 bases and J gave up 0 bases, with 12 bases separating them. The germline CDR1 and CDR2 sequences are ENHRY and SYGVKD. The CDR3 runs to 15 residues. The CDR3 protein is CAISAGGGANYGYTF. CDR3 sequence (DNA): TGTGCCATCAGTGCCGGGGGGGGAGCTAACTATGGCTACACCTTC.

V gene TRBV6-6 combines with J gene TRBJ1-2, with TRBD1 as a possible D gene (5 bases). V was shortened by 5 bases and J by 5 bases, with 9 bases between the two germline ends. Per germline, CDR1 MNHNY and CDR2 SVGAGI (reference sequence). The CDR3 is 12 amino acids. The CDR3 region is CASSNTGYGYTF. Written as DNA, the CDR3 is TGTGCCAGCAGTAATACAGGTTATGGCTACACCTTC.

The CDR3 reads CASSIEGLYGYTF. The CDR3 DNA sequence: TGTGCCAGTAGTATCGAGGGCCTCTATGGCTACACCTTC. The chain employs TRBV19 and TRBJ1-2; no clear D. Trimming removed 3 bases from V and 4 bases from J, with 9 bases in between. The CDR3 has 13 residues. CDR1 is LNHDA and CDR2 is SQIVND in the germline V gene (reference sequence).

The chain is built from TRBV5-8 and TRBJ2-7; 13 nucleotides agree with TRBD2. The CDR3 loop spans 16 amino acids. V gave up 3 bases and J gave up 2 bases; unmatched junction bases: 5. Germline lookup yields CDR1 SGHTS and CDR2 YDEGEE. CDR3 bases: TGTGCCAGCAGCTCATGGGGGACTAGCGGGGCCTACGAGCAGTACTTC. Its protein is CASSSWGTSGAYEQYF.

The rearrangement joins TRBV18 to TRBJ1-1, with 9 bases identical to TRBD1. Losses at the gene ends were 1 base for V and 5 bases for J; bases not matched to a gene: 8. Germline V gene lookup returns CDR1 KGHSH and CDR2 LQKENI. The CDR3 runs 16 residues. CDR3 sequence: CASSPRQGVGRTEAFF. The CDR3 DNA reads TGTGCCAGCTCACCACGACAGGGGGTCGGGAGGACTGAAGCTTTCTTT. The complete variable domain, with remaining parts taken from reference TRBV18 and TRBJ1-1, reads NAGVMQNPRHLVRRRGQEARLRCSPMKGHSHVYWYRQLPEEGLKFMVYLQKENIIDESGMPKERFSAEFPKEGPSILRIQQVVRGDSAAYFCASSPRQGVGRTEAFFGQGTRLTVV.

The V call is TRBV5-1, the J call TRBJ1-5; 11 nucleotides match TRBD1. Germline V gene lookup returns CDR1 SGHRS and CDR2 YFSETQ. V gave up 1 base and J gave up 2 bases; unmatched junction bases: 14. CDR3 length: 20 residues. DNA of the CDR3: TGCGCCAGCAGCTTGAACACCGATCGGGACAGGGGGAGTGGCAATCAGCCCCAGCATTTT. Amino acid sequence: CASSLNTDRDRGSGNQPQHF.

In this sample, this clone turned up a few times. The chain combines TRBV3-1 (or the pseudogene TRBV3-2) with TRBJ1-1; TRBD1 might be the D (5 bases). Trimming cost V 1 base and J 6 bases, with 12 bases left between them. CDR1 and CDR2 from the germline V gene are LGHDT and YNNKEL (reference sequence). The CDR3 runs to 14 residues. The CDR3 sequence is CASSQVGGGAEAFF. CDR3 coding DNA: TGTGCCAGCAGCCAAGTCGGGGGGGGTGCTGAAGCTTTCTTT.

This clone was recorded a few times. The chain carries TRBV5-6 and TRBJ2-2; possibly TRBD2 for D (5 bases). This CDR3 is 14 amino acids long. The germline gives CDR1 SGHDT, CDR2 YYEEEE. The V and J ends lost 1 base and 7 bases respectively, with 11 bases between them. CDR3 protein: CASSLLGSDGELFF. Here the CDR3 DNA reads TGTGCCAGCAGCTTGCTAGGTAGCGACGGGGAGCTGTTTTTT.

The rearrangement joins TRBV29-1 to TRBJ2-1; 8 nucleotides align to TRBD2. The CDR3 contains 16 residues. Germline V gene lookup returns CDR1 SQVTM and CDR2 ANQGSEA. The trim removed 4 bases at V and 0 bases at J, leaving 8 bases unmatched. CDR3 DNA: TGCAGCGTTGTAGGACTAGCCCGTACCTCCTACAATGAGCAGTTCTTC. It encodes CSVVGLARTSYNEQFF.

The chain joins TRBV2 to TRBJ2-7; D is perhaps TRBD2 (6 bases). V shed 7 bases and J shed 2 bases, with 12 bases lying between them. The CDR3 runs 13 residues. The germline CDR1 and CDR2 sequences are SNHLY and FYNNEI. The CDR3 loop is CASTGTGTYEQYF. Written as DNA, the CDR3 is TGTGCCAGCACCGGGACTGGTACCTACGAGCAGTACTTC.